What follows are 18 T cell receptor beta chains derived from one specimen sequenced in a study of T cells in Graves' hyperthyroidism and ophthalmopathy. Regions amplified from RNA transcripts were the TCR beta CDR3 regions. HTBI primers were employed in a first-round RT-PCR of the TCR CDR3. TCRdb reanalysed the multiplex PCR reads using MiXCR and keeps one entry per CDR3 protein. This sample carries about 360,000 distinct CDR3 sequences, around a sixth of them seen once, and the ten largest clones take about 27%. Sequenced: blood. The receptor source for this set is a woman between 18 and 29 years old with Graves' hyperthyroidism that later progressed to Graves' ophthalmopathy.

The chain carries TRBV11-3 and TRBJ1-2, with D possibly being TRBD1 (5 bases). V lost 5 bases, J lost 6 bases, and 13 bases lay in between. Germline loops: CDR1 SGHNT, CDR2 YENEEA. This CDR3 spans 13 amino acids. The CDR3 DNA sequence: TGTGCCAGCAGCGCCCACGGAGGGGATGGCTACACCTTC. It yields the protein CASSAHGGDGYTF.

This clonotype was detected many times. The chain uses TRBV2 and TRBJ2-7; TRBD2 aligns across 7 bases. Germline V gene data show CDR1 as SNHLY and CDR2 as FYNNEI. The CDR3 spans 15 residues. V was clipped by 0 bases and J by 4 bases; unmatched bases: 6. The CDR3 sequence: CASSEARAGVYEQYF. The CDR3 nucleotides are TGTGCCAGCAGTGAAGCGAGGGCGGGAGTGTACGAGCAGTACTTC. Filled out from reference TRBV2 and TRBJ2-7, the complete variable domain reads EPEVTQTPSHQVTQMGQEVILRCVPISNHLYFYWYRQILGQKVEFLVSFYNNEISEKSEIFDDQFSVERPDGSNFTLKIRSTKLEDSAMYFCASSEARAGVYEQYFGPGTRLTVT.

As to this clonotype: A much larger clone differs by one base, so this may be a read error. The chain recombines TRBV12-3 or TRBV12-4 with TRBJ2-5; 9 positions agree with TRBD1. The end of the DNA fits TRBJ2-1 better, so the J call may be wrong. The CDR3 is made up of 16 amino acids. In DNA, the CDR3 is TGTGCCAGCAGTTTACGACTTGGACAGGGGTCGGAGACCCAGTTCTTC. As protein: CASSLRLGQGSETQFF.

The chain joins TRBV6-2 or TRBV6-3 to TRBJ2-1; tentative D call: TRBD2 (5 bases). Germline V gene lookup returns CDR1 MNHEY and CDR2 SVGEGT. With 3 bases removed from V and 4 bases from J, the gap between germline ends came to 16 bases. The CDR3 consists of 16 residues. CDR3 sequence reads: CASSYRSREIYNEQFF. In nucleotides, the CDR3 is TGTGCCAGCAGTTATCGGAGTCGGGAAATATACAATGAGCAGTTCTTC.

This clonotype occurred many times. This chain joins TRBV13 and TRBJ1-2; 8 nucleotides align to TRBD1. The CDR3 covers 14 residues. Per the germline V gene, CDR1 is PRHDT and CDR2 is FYEKMQ (reference sequence). The ends lost 5 bases at V and 1 base at J; junction bases unmatched: 3. The CDR3 bases are TGTGCCAGCAGCGAGGGACAGGTTAACTATGGCTACACCTTC. This translates into CASSEGQVNYGYTF. The entire variable domain, with the rest obtained from reference TRBV13 and TRBJ1-2, is as follows: AAGVIQSPRHLIKEKRETATLKCYPIPRHDTVYWYQQGPGQDPQFLISFYEKMQSDKGSIPDRFSAQQFSDYHSELNMSSLELGDSALYFCASSEGQVNYGYTFGSGTRLTVV.

This clonotype came up once. This clone may be a read error of a much larger clone one base away. This chain connects TRBV5-1 to TRBJ2-5, with 8 bases lining up with TRBD1. CDR3 size: 14 residues. After removal of 4 bases from V and 4 bases from J, the junction contained 6 bases not matched to a gene. Germline CDR1 and CDR2: SGHRS and YFSETQ. The CDR3 bases are TGCGCCAGCAGCCCTGTTGGGACAGGAGAGACCCAGTACTTC. Its translation is CASSPVGTGETQYF.

This clonotype has at least ten counts. This sequence joins TRBV5-5 and TRBJ2-7; D uncertain. Trimming stripped 0 bases from V and 2 bases from J, with 18 bases between. Germline lookup yields CDR1 SGHKS and CDR2 YYEKEE (reference sequence). This CDR3 is 17 amino acids long. The chain's CDR3 is CASSLARQTASPYEQYF. The CDR3 DNA is TGTGCCAGCAGCTTGGCGCGGCAGACGGCAAGCCCCTACGAGCAGTACTTC.

The chain carries TRBV24-1 and TRBJ2-2, with D perhaps TRBD2 (6 bases). Trimming pared 1 base from V and 5 bases from J, leaving 13 bases between. This CDR3 comprises 16 residues. The V gene's germline CDR1 is KGHDR and CDR2 SFDVKD. CDR3 protein: CATSDLGASATGELFF. In DNA, the CDR3 is TGTGCCACCAGTGATTTAGGGGCTAGCGCAACCGGGGAGCTGTTTTTT.

This clonotype was found a few times. The V gene is TRBV28, the J gene TRBJ2-1; 11 nucleotides line up with TRBD2. This CDR3 comprises 18 residues. J gave up 2 bases and V 5 bases, and 11 bases lay outside the gene matches. The germline gives CDR1 MDHEN, CDR2 SYDVKM. CDR3 residues: CASSGGLAETWAYNEQFF. DNA of the CDR3: TGTGCCAGCAGTGGGGGACTAGCGGAGACCTGGGCCTACAATGAGCAGTTCTTC.

The chain is built from TRBV27 and TRBJ1-2; the D is unclear. Germline V gene sequence: CDR1 MNHEY, CDR2 SMNVEV (reference sequence). Trimming left V 2 bases short and J 4 bases short, with 17 bases between. CDR3 length: 16 amino acids. DNA for the CDR3: TGTGCCAGCAGTTTAAATACCCAGGTGGGAATCTATGGCTACACCTTC. Amino acids: CASSLNTQVGIYGYTF.

This clonotype was found many times. In DNA form, the CDR3 reads TGTGCCAGCAGCTTAGGTCGGGGTCTAGCCCCGAGCTCCTACAATGAGCAGTTCTTC. Translating it yields CASSLGRGLAPSSYNEQFF. The gene calls are TRBV7-2 and TRBJ2-1, with a weak D call TRBD2 (5 bases). Trimming cost V 1 base and J 0 bases, with 19 bases left between them. Germline V gene lookup returns CDR1 SGHTA and CDR2 FQGNSA. The CDR3 has 19 residues.

This clonotype was seen a handful of times. Being one base from a much bigger clone, this may be a read error. This rearrangement joins TRBV28 to TRBJ2-7; 9 nucleotides match TRBD1. Trimming at V came to 6 bases and at J to 2 bases, leaving 2 bases not matched to a gene. This CDR3 comprises 13 residues. Germline lookup yields CDR1 MDHEN and CDR2 SYDVKM. CDR3 bases: TGTGCCAGCAGGTGGACAGGGGCCTACGAGCAGTACTTC. Its translation: CASRWTGAYEQYF. The variable domain in full, with the rest retrieved from reference TRBV28 and TRBJ2-7, is DVKVTQSSRYLVKRTGEKVFLECVQDMDHENMFWYRQDPGLGLRLIYFSYDVKMKEKGDIPEGYSVSREKKERFSLILESASTNQTSMYLCASRWTGAYEQYFGPGTRLTVT.

V and J are TRBV4-1 and TRBJ2-1; D unresolved. Germline CDR1 and CDR2: MGHRA and YSYEKL. There are 13 residues in the CDR3. Trimming took off 4 bases at V and 6 bases at J, with 10 bases between the two ends. The CDR3 reads CASSRLVGNEQFF. The CDR3 nucleotides read TGCGCCAGCAGCCGCCTCGTGGGCAATGAGCAGTTCTTC.

This clonotype was detected many times. The V and J genes are TRBV11-2 and TRBJ1-2; no reliable D call. The length of the CDR3 is 14 residues. Trimming took off 0 bases at V and 4 bases at J, with 9 bases between the two ends. Germline CDR1 SGHAT, CDR2 FQNNGV. Written as DNA, the CDR3 is TGTGCCAGCAGCTTAGAAAGGGTGACCTATGGCTACACCTTC. The encoded protein is CASSLERVTYGYTF. The full variable domain, its missing parts supplied by reference TRBV11-2 and TRBJ1-2, is EAGVAQSPRYKIIEKRQSVAFWCNPISGHATLYWYQQILGQGPKLLIQFQNNGVVDDSQLPKDRFSAERLKGVDSTLKIQPAKLEDSAVYLCASSLERVTYGYTFGSGTRLTVV.

In this sample, this clonotype turned up many times. The chain combines TRBV7-9 with TRBJ2-3; 13 bases line up with TRBD2. This CDR3 spans 18 amino acids. The V segment lost 5 bases and the J segment 4 bases; nucleotides outside the gene matches: 12. The germline gives CDR1 SEHNR, CDR2 FQNEAQ (reference sequence). Here the CDR3 reads CASSTPRTSGRSPDTQYF. CDR3 DNA: TGTGCCAGCAGCACGCCTAGGACTAGCGGGAGAAGCCCAGATACGCAGTATTTT.

The sample holds many counts of this clonotype. The chain has TRBV20-1 and TRBJ1-5; D might be TRBD1 (5 bases). V shed 2 bases and J shed 0 bases, with 11 bases lying between them. Germline CDR1 DFQATT, CDR2 SNEGSKA (reference sequence). CDR3 size: 15 residues. Here the CDR3 reads CSARSGGNSNQPQHF. CDR3 sequence (DNA): TGCAGTGCTAGATCGGGGGGTAATAGCAATCAGCCCCAGCATTTT.

At least ten counts were recorded for this clonotype. This sequence joins TRBV7-2 and TRBJ1-1; D gene ambiguous. From germline, CDR1 is SGHTA and CDR2 FQGNSA. There are 18 residues in the CDR3. V dropped 2 bases and J dropped 0 bases, with 19 bases sitting between them. The CDR3 loop is CASSLRSLGIFMNTEAFF. DNA of the CDR3: TGTGCCAGCAGCTTACGGTCTTTGGGTATATTCATGAACACTGAAGCTTTCTTT.

This clonotype was observed many times. J is TRBJ2-7 and V is TRBV10-3; the match to TRBD1 covers 11 bases. This CDR3 is 13 amino acids long. With V trimmed by 5 bases and J by 6 bases, 3 bases remained unmatched. The germline V gene encodes CDR1 ENHRY and CDR2 SYGVKD. The DNA for the CDR3 is TGTGCCATCAGTTGGACAGGGGGCACCGAGCAGTACTTC. Amino acids: CAISWTGGTEQYF.